Listed below are T cell receptor beta chains from one sample, sequenced in a study of CD8+ T cells in alopecia areata. TCRdb's table, derived via immunoSEQ multiplex PCR, lists solely in-frame clones and lacks some. The sample records about 150,000 clones, about two thirds being singletons. The sample comprised CD8+ T cells sorted from blood. These TCRs come from a human donor in good health. Both conserved end residues are part of each CDR3. Not every row has a clone size; where given, it reads once, few, many or a size class.

v_call: TRBV30
clone_size: once
cdr3_aa: CAWSPPDRNYGYTF

v_call: TRBV5-1
clone_size: -
cdr3_aa: CASSATGDSYEQYF

v_call: TRBV25-1
clone_size: -
cdr3_aa: CASSESLGGYEQYF

v_call: TRBV6-5
clone_size: -
cdr3_aa: CASSYSTGELFF

v_call: TRBV7-2
clone_size: -
cdr3_aa: CASLSYGSSTDTQYF

v_call: TRBV11-2
clone_size: -
cdr3_aa: CASSLTIAGGETQYF

v_call: TRBV5-6
clone_size: -
cdr3_aa: CASSLSNQPQHF

v_call: TRBV13
clone_size: once
cdr3_aa: CASSSYRGGEKLFF

v_call: TRBV6-5
clone_size: -
cdr3_aa: CASSPDRVEAFF

v_call: TRBV15
clone_size: few
cdr3_aa: CATSRLGTGELFF

v_call: TRBV14
clone_size: once
cdr3_aa: CASSRERSNTGELFF

v_call: TRBV10-3
clone_size: few
cdr3_aa: CAISAMTGTLIEQYF

v_call: TRBV27
clone_size: few
cdr3_aa: CASSYGLAGFYEQYF

v_call: TRBV2
clone_size: few
cdr3_aa: CASFGAPLSGANVLTF

v_call: TRBV11-2
clone_size: -
cdr3_aa: CASSLEEGLLNTGELFF

v_call: TRBV2
clone_size: -
cdr3_aa: CASSVRGHHLAKNIQYF

v_call: TRBV19
clone_size: -
cdr3_aa: CATRGGYEQYF

v_call: TRBV30
clone_size: -
cdr3_aa: CAWKGSRGTNGGANVLTF

v_call: TRBV4-1
clone_size: -
cdr3_aa: CASSQDRRDYSYEQYF

v_call: TRBV9
clone_size: few
cdr3_aa: CASSVGDTSNYGYTF

v_call: TRBV4-1
clone_size: -
cdr3_aa: CASSQDRAYEQYF

v_call: TRBV30
clone_size: -
cdr3_aa: CAWSPPTSGKTGELFF

v_call: TRBV21-1
clone_size: few
cdr3_aa: CASRHRAEASGTQWGDTQYF

v_call: TRBV27
clone_size: -
cdr3_aa: CASGPRYEQYF

v_call: TRBV5-1
clone_size: -
cdr3_aa: CASSGLVLLPLTEAFF

v_call: TRBV9
clone_size: once
cdr3_aa: CASSVGEANEQFF

v_call: TRBV9
clone_size: -
cdr3_aa: CASSEGVGGQPQHF

v_call: TRBV4-1
clone_size: few
cdr3_aa: CASSQGPLTGELFF

v_call: TRBV12-5
clone_size: -
cdr3_aa: CASGQGGSYNEQFF

v_call: TRBV7-9
clone_size: -
cdr3_aa: CASSLVGSTGELFF

v_call: TRBV29-1
clone_size: -
cdr3_aa: CSASGLAVLFSYNEQFF